The 6 T cell receptor beta chains presented below share a single source sample, sequenced in a study of T cell changes during pregnancy in multiple sclerosis. Here immunoSEQ multiplex PCR was the method, and the copy in TCRdb shows in-frame clones only, minus some. The data hold about 73,000 clones, with around 92% observed a single time. This sample comprised peripheral blood, obtained in the third trimester of pregnancy. These receptors were obtained from a female donor in good health, enrolled as a control in a pregnancy study.

DNA for the CDR3: TGTGCCAGCAGCGGAAGACAGGCGAGCTCCTATAATTCACCCCTCCACTTT. It encodes CASSGRQASSYNSPLHF. The chain combines TRBV5-6 with TRBJ1-6, with TRBD1 as a possible D gene (6 bases). This CDR3 spans 17 amino acids. The germline V and J ends were trimmed by 4 bases and 0 bases, with 14 bases remaining between them. The germline gives CDR1 SGHDT, CDR2 YYEEEE. The complete variable domain, with remaining parts taken from reference TRBV5-6 and TRBJ1-6, reads DAGVTQSPTHLIKTRGQQVTLRCSPKSGHDTVSWYQQALGQGPQFIFQYYEEEERQRGNFPDRFSGHQFPNYSSELNVNALLLGDSALYLCASSGRQASSYNSPLHFGNGTRLTVT.

This clone was detected a few times. The V gene is TRBV4-1, the J gene TRBJ1-1; D may be TRBD1 (6 bases). Germline V gene sequence: CDR1 MGHRA, CDR2 YSYEKL. V was trimmed by 0 bases and J by 4 bases, leaving 9 bases between them. The CDR3 runs 14 residues. This CDR3 is CASSQDQGSTEAFF. Written as DNA, the CDR3 is TGCGCCAGCAGCCAAGATCAGGGGAGCACTGAAGCTTTCTTT.

The CDR3 region has the DNA TGTGCCAGCAGCTTCCAGGGCTACGAGCAGTACTTC. Its translation: CASSFQGYEQYF. The chain combines TRBV28 with TRBJ2-7, with D perhaps matching TRBD1 (5 bases). This CDR3 contains 12 residues. Trimming removed 6 bases at V and 3 bases at J, with 9 bases between. The germline CDR1 and CDR2 sequences are MDHEN and SYDVKM.

This chain joins TRBV6-5 and TRBJ2-7, with 10 nucleotides matching TRBD2. The CDR3 is 14 amino acids. The V segment lost 7 bases and the J segment 3 bases; nucleotides outside the gene matches: 6. Germline V gene sequence: CDR1 MNHEY, CDR2 SVGAGI. Here the CDR3 DNA reads TGTGCCAGCACCGATAGCGGGGGGCTCTACGAGCAGTACTTC. It translates to CASTDSGGLYEQYF.

The chain couples TRBV10-2 to TRBJ1-2, with 7 bases that match TRBD1. This CDR3 spans 16 amino acids. The V gene's germline CDR1 is WSHSY and CDR2 SAAADI. The junction had 14 bases not matched to a gene; V was cut back by 6 bases and J by 4 bases. In nucleotides, the CDR3 is TGCGCCAGCAGACCTAGGGGACAGCAGTTCGGCTATGGCTACACCTTC. Its translation is CASRPRGQQFGYGYTF.

DNA of the CDR3: TGTGCCAGCAGCTTAGATGGAGCGCGGGAGGGCCGTCGGTCCGAGCAGTACTTC. Amino acid sequence: CASSLDGAREGRRSEQYF. This sequence joins TRBV11-2 and TRBJ2-7; 9 positions match TRBD2. Germline CDR1 SGHAT, CDR2 FQNNGV. This CDR3 is 18 amino acids long. V gave up 0 bases and J gave up 6 bases; unmatched junction bases: 15.